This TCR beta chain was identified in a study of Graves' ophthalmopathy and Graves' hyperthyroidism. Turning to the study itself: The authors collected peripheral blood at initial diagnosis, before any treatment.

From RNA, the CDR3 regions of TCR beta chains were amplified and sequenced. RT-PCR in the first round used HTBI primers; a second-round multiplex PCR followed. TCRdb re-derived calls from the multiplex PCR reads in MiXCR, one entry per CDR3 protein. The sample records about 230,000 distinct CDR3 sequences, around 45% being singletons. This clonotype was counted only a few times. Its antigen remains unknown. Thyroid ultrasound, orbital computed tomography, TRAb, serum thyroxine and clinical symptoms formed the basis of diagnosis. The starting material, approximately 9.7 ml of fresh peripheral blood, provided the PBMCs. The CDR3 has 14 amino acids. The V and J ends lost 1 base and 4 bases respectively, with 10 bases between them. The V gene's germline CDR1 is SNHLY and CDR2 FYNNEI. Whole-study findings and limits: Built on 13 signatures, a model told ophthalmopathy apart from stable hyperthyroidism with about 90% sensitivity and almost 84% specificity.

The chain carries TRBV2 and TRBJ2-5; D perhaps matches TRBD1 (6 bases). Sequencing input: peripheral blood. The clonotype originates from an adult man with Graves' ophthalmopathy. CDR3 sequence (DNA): TGTGCCAGCAGTGAAGGGCTAGGGGGAGAGACCCAGTACTTC. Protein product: CASSEGLGGETQYF.